One sample yielded the 20 T cell receptor beta chains listed below, sequenced in a study of a mutant IDH1 vaccine in newly diagnosed glioma. Their specific antigens are unknown. Described time point: week 23, last vaccination. A 20-mer mutant IDH1 peptide at 300 ug was injected subcutaneously with topical imiquimod. The repertoire was sequenced with immunoSEQ multiplex PCR; TCRdb's copy has only in-frame clones and lacks some. The sample records roughly 74,000 clones, 85% being singletons. Here the sequenced sample was PBMCs, taken from a glioma patient whose treatment included an IDH1 peptide vaccine. The receptors were sampled from a woman aged 45-65 years with glioma.

The CDR3 here is CASSIQGTVGGFQPQHF. The CDR3 DNA reads TGTGCCAGTAGTATCCAGGGGACAGTAGGCGGGTTTCAGCCCCAGCATTTT. J is TRBJ1-5 and V is TRBV19; 7 bases are a match to TRBD1. The CDR3 covers 17 residues. The junction had 14 bases not matched to a gene; V was cut back by 3 bases and J by 6 bases. Germline CDR1 LNHDA, CDR2 SQIVND (reference sequence).

The rearrangement joins TRBV9 to TRBJ2-3; 9 bases are a match to TRBD2. This CDR3 region has 16 residues. V shed 0 bases and J 10 bases; nucleotides not matched to a gene: 12. CDR1 SGDLS and CDR2 YYNGEE come from the germline V gene. The CDR3 DNA reads TGTGCCAGCAGCGTAGATTCTGGGCTAGCGGGGTTGGCGCAGTATTTT. This codes for CASSVDSGLAGLAQYF.

This chain joins TRBV28 and TRBJ1-1; D uncertain. CDR3 size: 13 residues. From germline, CDR1 is MDHEN and CDR2 SYDVKM. Between the trimmed V and J ends, which lost 6 bases and 4 bases, there was a span of 12 bases. The CDR3 spells CASSLGGFTEAFF. CDR3 sequence (DNA): TGTGCCAGCAGCCTTGGAGGGTTCACTGAAGCTTTCTTT.

The chain has TRBV5-5 and TRBJ1-4; TRBD1 matches 7 bases. The germline V gene has CDR1 SGHKS and CDR2 YYEKEE (reference sequence). This CDR3 has 15 residues. V was pared by 4 bases and J by 0 bases, with 3 bases of the junction left unmatched. The CDR3 here is CASSPGQSTNEKLFF. The CDR3 DNA reads as TGTGCCAGCAGCCCGGGACAGTCAACTAATGAAAAACTGTTTTTT.

Here the CDR3 DNA reads TGTGCCAGCAGTTTATCTGGACAGGTAAACAATGAGCAGTTCTTC. The encoded protein is CASSLSGQVNNEQFF. The gene calls are TRBV27 and TRBJ2-1; 7 bases line up with TRBD1. The J segment lost 5 bases and the V segment lost 0 bases, leaving 4 bases of the junction unmatched. The CDR3 has 15 amino acids. Germline loops: CDR1 MNHEY, CDR2 SMNVEV (reference sequence).

This chain joins TRBV27 and TRBJ2-5, with D perhaps matching TRBD1 (5 bases). V shed 6 bases and J shed 1 base, with 6 bases lying between them. The germline gives CDR1 MNHEY, CDR2 SMNVEV (reference sequence). The CDR3 has 12 residues. CDR3 bases: TGTGCCAGCAGGACAGCCCAAGAGACCCAGTACTTC. Translated, it gives CASRTAQETQYF.

The chain joins TRBV4-1 to TRBJ2-7, with D tentatively TRBD2 (7 bases). Deletions cut 6 bases from V and 2 bases from J, with 20 bases between. The CDR3 consists of 16 residues. CDR1 MGHRA and CDR2 YSYEKL come from the germline V gene. The CDR3 loop reads CASSLERGRGTYEQYF. CDR3 DNA sequence: TGCGCCAGCAGTTTAGAACGGGGGAGGGGGACCTACGAGCAGTACTTC.

The rearrangement uses TRBV4-2 and TRBJ2-5; no firm D call. The end of the DNA is better explained by TRBJ2-7, so the J call may be wrong. Germline V gives CDR1 LGHNA, CDR2 YNFKEQ. This CDR3 is 15 amino acids long. The CDR3 coding sequence is TGTGCCAGCAGCCAAGATCCGGTCAGCTCCTACGAGCAGTACTTC. It specifies CASSQDPVSSYEQYF.

This chain links TRBV19 with TRBJ1-2; D call uncertain. The CDR3 totals 14 residues. The V gene's germline CDR1 is LNHDA and CDR2 SQIVND (reference sequence). The V end was cut by 4 bases, the J end by 2 bases, with 11 bases between. The DNA of the CDR3 is TGTGCCAGTAGTACGGCCGCGGCAAACTATGGCTACACCTTC. As protein: CASSTAAANYGYTF.

This sequence joins TRBV29-1 and TRBJ1-2; TRBD1 matches 10 bases. The CDR3 is 11 amino acids. In germline, CDR1 is SQVTM, CDR2 ANQGSEA. V lost 7 bases to trimming and J lost 7 bases; unmatched junction nucleotides: 3. The chain's CDR3 is CSGGQGGGYTF. The CDR3 nucleotides are TGCAGCGGTGGACAGGGGGGTGGCTACACCTTC.

This clone was recorded only once. The chain is built from TRBV9 and TRBJ2-1; 12 bases map to TRBD2. The trim removed 4 bases at V and 8 bases at J, leaving 10 bases unmatched. This CDR3 region has 16 residues. In germline, CDR1 is SGDLS, CDR2 YYNGEE. The CDR3 DNA reads TGTGCCAGCAGCAACTACCTAGCGGGAGGGTTTTATGAGCAGTTCTTC. Amino acid sequence: CASSNYLAGGFYEQFF.

This clone turned up a few times. CDR3 nucleotide sequence: TGTGCCAGCAGTGCTATCTTGCTCGGACCCTCCATTCAGTACTTC. The encoded protein is CASSAILLGPSIQYF. The chain uses TRBV28 and TRBJ2-4; D unclear. Germline assignment: CDR1 MDHEN and CDR2 SYDVKM. The V and J ends lost 5 bases and 9 bases respectively, with 20 bases between them. The CDR3 spans 15 residues.

This chain connects TRBV19 to TRBJ2-3; 9 nucleotides align to TRBD2. J gave up 0 bases and V 10 bases, and 11 bases lay outside the gene matches. This CDR3 region has 16 residues. CDR1 and CDR2 (germline): LNHDA, SQIVND (reference sequence). The CDR3 coding sequence is TGTGCCACTACCCCGAGGACTAGCGTTAGCACAGATACGCAGTATTTT. This codes for CATTPRTSVSTDTQYF.

This clone occurred a few times. The V gene is TRBV7-3, the J gene TRBJ1-1; D not resolved. Germline CDR1 is SGHTA and CDR2 is FQGTGA. The CDR3 spans 13 residues. The V end lost 3 bases, the J end lost 1 base, and 6 bases lay between the germline ends. DNA for the CDR3: TGTGCCAGCAGCTTTTCCACGAACACTGAAGCTTTCTTT. The encoded protein is CASSFSTNTEAFF. Full variable domain (missing parts from reference TRBV7-3 and TRBJ1-1): GAGVSQTPSNKVTEKGKYVELRCDPISGHTALYWYRQSLGQGPEFLIYFQGTGAADDSGLPNDRFFAVRPEGSVSTLKIQRTERGDSAVYLCASSFSTNTEAFFGQGTRLTVV.

The V call is TRBV5-5, the J call TRBJ1-1, with D perhaps TRBD1 (5 bases). The V end lost 7 bases, the J end lost 0 bases, and 13 bases lay between the germline ends. The length of the CDR3 is 14 residues. The V gene's germline CDR1 is SGHKS and CDR2 YYEKEE (reference sequence). The CDR3 loop reads CASWGVTVNTEAFF. The CDR3 coding sequence is TGTGCCAGCTGGGGGGTGACGGTGAACACTGAAGCTTTCTTT.

The V call is TRBV6-1, the J call TRBJ2-7; no firm D call. V gave up 3 bases and J gave up 3 bases, with 6 bases separating them. The germline V gene encodes CDR1 MNHNS and CDR2 SASEGT. The CDR3 has 12 residues. CDR3 sequence reads: CASSEERYEQYF. The DNA for the CDR3 is TGTGCCAGCAGTGAGGAACGCTACGAGCAGTACTTC.

The chain couples TRBV6-5 to TRBJ1-2, with 7 bases that match TRBD1. Trimming at V came to 8 bases and at J to 1 base, leaving 7 bases not matched to a gene. The V gene's germline CDR1 is MNHEY and CDR2 SVGAGI. This CDR3 contains 14 residues. The CDR3 DNA reads TGTGCCAGCGGGAGGGACAGAAATAACTATGGCTACACCTTC. This codes for CASGRDRNNYGYTF.

J is TRBJ1-1 and V is TRBV5-1, with a possible D match to TRBD1 (5 bases). Germline-derived CDR1 and CDR2 are SGHRS and YFSETQ. V dropped 4 bases and J dropped 0 bases, with 16 bases sitting between them. This CDR3 spans 16 amino acids. The DNA of the CDR3 is TGCGCCAGCAGCCCGAGAGGGGACGGCTTGAACACTGAAGCTTTCTTT. It encodes CASSPRGDGLNTEAFF.

J is TRBJ2-3 and V is TRBV7-8, with 14 positions matching TRBD2. The trim removed 2 bases at V and 2 bases at J, leaving 6 bases unmatched. The germline CDR1 and CDR2 sequences are SGHVS and FQNEAQ. CDR3 size: 18 residues. This chain's CDR3 is CASSLWGTSGRPTDTQYF. Written as DNA, the CDR3 is TGTGCCAGCAGCTTATGGGGGACTAGCGGGAGACCCACAGATACGCAGTATTTT.

V gene TRBV2 combines with J gene TRBJ2-7, with 10 positions matching TRBD1. The CDR3 is made up of 15 amino acids. Trimming at V came to 11 bases and at J to 4 bases, leaving 14 bases not matched to a gene. CDR1 and CDR2 from the germline V gene are SNHLY and FYNNEI. The chain's CDR3 is CAYDSSGTGEYEQYF. In DNA form, the CDR3 reads TGTGCCTACGACTCGTCCGGGACAGGGGAGTACGAGCAGTACTTC.